The rows below give T cell receptor beta chains drawn from one sample of a study of technical replicates of blood from a few donors. Repertoires were generated with immunoSEQ multiplex PCR, while TCRdb's copy carries only in-frame clones and drops some. The sample has around 60,000 clones; around 88% are singletons. Sequencing used PBMCs. The receptors originated from a human donor in good health. Some clones in this sample may be carry-over from other donors' samples. Each CDR3 is given with its conserved first and last residue. Each record gives: V gene, D gene, clone size, J gene, CDR3 DNA, CDR3 protein. A D gene is named only where the DNA matches it firmly. Not all rows give a size; the values are once, few, many and, for expanded clones, a class.

V: TRBV19
D: TRBD2
size: -
J: TRBJ2-1
DNA: TGTGCCAGTAGTAGCGGGGGGGCTAGATATGAGCAGTTCTTC
CDR3: CASSSGGARYEQFF

V: TRBV9
D: -
size: -
J: TRBJ2-3
DNA: TGTGCCAGCAGCTGGGACAGCGGGAGCACAGATACGCAGTATTTT
CDR3: CASSWDSGSTDTQYF

V: TRBV7-6
D: -
size: -
J: TRBJ2-2
DNA: TGTGCCAGCAGCTCCACCAGGGCAGCCGCGAACACCGGGGAGCTGTTTTTT
CDR3: CASSSTRAAANTGELFF

V: TRBV27
D: TRBD2
size: -
J: TRBJ2-1
DNA: TGTGCCAGCAGTTTATCTTCTAGCGGGAACAGAAATGAGCAGTTCTTC
CDR3: CASSLSSSGNRNEQFF

V: TRBV7-9
D: TRBD2
size: -
J: TRBJ2-7
DNA: TGTGCCAGCAGCTTAGCGGAGGGAGGGCACGAGCAGTACTTC
CDR3: CASSLAEGGHEQYF

V: TRBV9
D: TRBD2
size: -
J: TRBJ2-7
DNA: TGTGCCAGCGGCGGACTAGCGGAATACGAGCAGTACTTC
CDR3: CASGGLAEYEQYF

V: TRBV7-9
D: TRBD1
size: -
J: TRBJ2-2
DNA: TGTGCCAGCAGCTTAACGGGACAGGGGGATACCGGGGAGCTGTTTTTT
CDR3: CASSLTGQGDTGELFF

V: TRBV10-3
D: TRBD1
size: -
J: TRBJ1-6
DNA: TGTGCCACTCGACAGGGCGAAAATTCACCCCTCCACTTT
CDR3: CATRQGENSPLHF

V: TRBV30
D: TRBD2
size: -
J: TRBJ2-7
DNA: TGTGCCTGGAGTGGCGTTAGCGGGACATTGCGGTACGAGCAGTACTTC
CDR3: CAWSGVSGTLRYEQYF

V: TRBV5-8
D: -
size: -
J: TRBJ1-2
DNA: TGTGCCAGCAGCTTCCGGGACACAATTGTTAACTATGGCTACACCTTC
CDR3: CASSFRDTIVNYGYTF

V: TRBV11-2
D: TRBD1
size: once
J: TRBJ1-1
DNA: TGTGCCAGCAGCCCAACCTCGGGACAGGGCAGCTCTGAAGCTTTCTTT
CDR3: CASSPTSGQGSSEAFF

V: TRBV18
D: TRBD1
size: -
J: TRBJ1-2
DNA: TGTGCCAGCTCACCCTCGGGACAGGGGATAGGCTACACCTTC
CDR3: CASSPSGQGIGYTF

V: TRBV4-2
D: TRBD1
size: -
J: TRBJ2-7
DNA: TGTGCCAGCAGCCAAGGGACAGGGCCCTACGAGCAGTACTTC
CDR3: CASSQGTGPYEQYF

V: TRBV7-2
D: -
size: -
J: TRBJ1-2
DNA: TGTGCCAGCAGCTTATCCCCCAGGGGTAATGGCTACACCTTC
CDR3: CASSLSPRGNGYTF

V: TRBV5-1
D: -
size: -
J: TRBJ2-4
DNA: TGCGCCAGCAGCCCGGGACAGCCGGGGGACATTCAGTACTTC
CDR3: CASSPGQPGDIQYF

V: TRBV6-5
D: -
size: -
J: TRBJ1-2
DNA: TGTGCCAGCAGTTACGGCAGGGGTGGCTATGGCTACACCTTC
CDR3: CASSYGRGGYGYTF

V: TRBV11-2
D: -
size: -
J: TRBJ1-1
DNA: TGTGCCAGCAGCTTATTGGGCCCCAGCAGCACTGAAGCTTTCTTT
CDR3: CASSLLGPSSTEAFF

V: TRBV7-9
D: -
size: -
J: TRBJ1-2
DNA: TGTGCCAGCAGCTCGCAAGGGGTTACTGGCTACACCTTC
CDR3: CASSSQGVTGYTF

V: TRBV19
D: TRBD1
size: -
J: TRBJ1-1
DNA: TGTGCCAGTAGTAAGGACAGGGGTACTGAAGCTTTCTTT
CDR3: CASSKDRGTEAFF

V: TRBV6-5
D: TRBD1
size: -
J: TRBJ1-2
DNA: TGTGCCAGCAGTTGGGACGGGACAGGGAGGGATGGCTACACCTTC
CDR3: CASSWDGTGRDGYTF

V: TRBV2
D: TRBD2
size: -
J: TRBJ2-3
DNA: TGTGCCAGCAGTGGAGGGGCGGGAGGGGTCACAGATACGCAGTATTTT
CDR3: CASSGGAGGVTDTQYF

V: TRBV7-8
D: -
size: -
J: TRBJ1-6
DNA: TGTGCCAGCAGCTGGGGACATGAGGGCGGTTCACCCCTCCACTTT
CDR3: CASSWGHEGGSPLHF

V: TRBV5-6
D: -
size: -
J: TRBJ2-2
DNA: TGTGCCAGCAGCTTGTTTTCAGGGACGAACACCGGGGAGCTGTTTTTT
CDR3: CASSLFSGTNTGELFF

V: TRBV19
D: TRBD1
size: -
J: TRBJ1-1
DNA: TGTGCCAGTAGTGTCGACAGGGGCGTAAACACTGAAGCTTTCTTT
CDR3: CASSVDRGVNTEAFF

V: TRBV5-6
D: -
size: -
J: TRBJ2-7
DNA: TGTGCCAGCCAGGGTAGGGAGCAGTACTTC
CDR3: CASQGREQYF

V: TRBV28
D: TRBD1
size: -
J: TRBJ1-2
DNA: TGTGCCAGCAGTTTAAGCGGACAGGGGAACTATGGCTACACCTTC
CDR3: CASSLSGQGNYGYTF

V: TRBV6-5
D: TRBD1
size: -
J: TRBJ2-7
DNA: TGTGCCAGCAGATACAGGGGGCCCGAACCAATCTACGAGCAGTACTTC
CDR3: CASRYRGPEPIYEQYF

V: TRBV29-1
D: -
size: -
J: TRBJ2-2
DNA: TGCAGCGTTGGTCAAACGAACACCGGGGAGCTGTTTTTT
CDR3: CSVGQTNTGELFF

V: TRBV6-4
D: -
size: -
J: TRBJ1-5
DNA: TGTGCCAGCAGTGTAAAACTCCGGTTTGAGCCCCAGCATTTT
CDR3: CASSVKLRFEPQHF

V: TRBV18
D: -
size: -
J: TRBJ2-7
DNA: TGTGCCAGCTCACCACAGCCCGGGAATTACGAGCAGTACTTC
CDR3: CASSPQPGNYEQYF

V: TRBV7-9
D: -
size: -
J: TRBJ1-2
DNA: TGTGCCAGCAGCTTACCCATCGGGACAATAGCTAACTATGGCTACACCTTC
CDR3: CASSLPIGTIANYGYTF

V: TRBV6-5
D: -
size: -
J: TRBJ1-2
DNA: TGTGCCAGCCACGGACAGTATGGCTACACCTTC
CDR3: CASHGQYGYTF

V: TRBV9
D: -
size: -
J: TRBJ2-3
DNA: TGTGCCAGCAGCGTTCGGCAGTGGGGCGCCACAGATACGCAGTATTTT
CDR3: CASSVRQWGATDTQYF

V: TRBV2
D: -
size: once
J: TRBJ2-1
DNA: TGTGCCAGCAGTGGCCAGGGTCATAGGAATGAGCAGTTCTTC
CDR3: CASSGQGHRNEQFF

V: TRBV30
D: -
size: -
J: TRBJ2-3
DNA: TGTGCCTGGAGTGTAGCTAGTATCTCCCAAAAGGATACGCAGTATTTT
CDR3: CAWSVASISQKDTQYF

V: TRBV5-4
D: -
size: once
J: TRBJ2-2
DNA: TGTGCCAGCAGCCGGACAGCCAGCGGGGAGCTGTTTTTT
CDR3: CASSRTASGELFF